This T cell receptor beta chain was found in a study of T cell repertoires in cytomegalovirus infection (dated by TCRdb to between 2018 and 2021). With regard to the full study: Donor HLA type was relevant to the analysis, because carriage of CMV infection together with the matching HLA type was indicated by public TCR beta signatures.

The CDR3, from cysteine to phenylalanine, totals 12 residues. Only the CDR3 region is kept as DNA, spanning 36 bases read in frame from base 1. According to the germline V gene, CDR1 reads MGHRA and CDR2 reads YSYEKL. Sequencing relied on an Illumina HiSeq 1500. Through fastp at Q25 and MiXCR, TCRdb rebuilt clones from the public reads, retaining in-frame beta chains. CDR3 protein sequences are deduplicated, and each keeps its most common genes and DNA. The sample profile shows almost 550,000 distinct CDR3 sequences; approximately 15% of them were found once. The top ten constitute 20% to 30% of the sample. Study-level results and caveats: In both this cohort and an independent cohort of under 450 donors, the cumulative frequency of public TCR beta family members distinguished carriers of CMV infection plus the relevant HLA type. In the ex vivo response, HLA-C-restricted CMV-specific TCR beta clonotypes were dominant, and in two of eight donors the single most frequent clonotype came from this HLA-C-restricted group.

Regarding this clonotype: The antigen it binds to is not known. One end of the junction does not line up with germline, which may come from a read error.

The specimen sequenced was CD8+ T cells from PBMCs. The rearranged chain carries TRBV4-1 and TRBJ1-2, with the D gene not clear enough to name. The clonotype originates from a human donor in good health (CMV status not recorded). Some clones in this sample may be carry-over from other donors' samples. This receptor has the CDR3 CASRQGSSGYTF. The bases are TGCGCCAGCAGGCAAGGTTCGAGTGGCTACACCTTC.